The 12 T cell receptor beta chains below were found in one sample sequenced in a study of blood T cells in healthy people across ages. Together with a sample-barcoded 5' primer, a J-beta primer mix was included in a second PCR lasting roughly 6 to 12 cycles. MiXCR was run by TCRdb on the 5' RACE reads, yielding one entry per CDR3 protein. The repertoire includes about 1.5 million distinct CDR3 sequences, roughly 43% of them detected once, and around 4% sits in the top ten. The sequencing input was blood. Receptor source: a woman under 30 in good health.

As DNA, the CDR3 is TGTGCCAGCGGAGTGGGGGGACCGAATTCACCCCTCCACTTT. It yields the protein CASGVGGPNSPLHF. This chain links TRBV6-2 or TRBV6-3 with TRBJ1-6; TRBD1 is a possible D gene (5 bases). CDR1 and CDR2 from the germline V gene are MNHEY and SVGEGT. V was shortened by 8 bases and J by 7 bases, with 15 bases between the two germline ends. CDR3 size: 14 residues.

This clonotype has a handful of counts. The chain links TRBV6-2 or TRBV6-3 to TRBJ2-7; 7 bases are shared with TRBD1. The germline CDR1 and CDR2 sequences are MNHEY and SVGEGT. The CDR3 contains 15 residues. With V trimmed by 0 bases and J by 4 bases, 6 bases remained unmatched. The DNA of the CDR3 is TGTGCCAGCAGTTACTCGGGGACAGAGGGTTACGAGCAGTACTTC. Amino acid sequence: CASSYSGTEGYEQYF.

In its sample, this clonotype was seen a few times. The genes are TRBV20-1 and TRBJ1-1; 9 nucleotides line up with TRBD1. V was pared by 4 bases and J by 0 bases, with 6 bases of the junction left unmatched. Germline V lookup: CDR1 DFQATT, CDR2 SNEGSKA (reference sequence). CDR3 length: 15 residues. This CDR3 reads CSAIQGAYMNTEAFF. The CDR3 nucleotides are TGCAGTGCTATACAGGGGGCCTACATGAACACTGAAGCTTTCTTT.

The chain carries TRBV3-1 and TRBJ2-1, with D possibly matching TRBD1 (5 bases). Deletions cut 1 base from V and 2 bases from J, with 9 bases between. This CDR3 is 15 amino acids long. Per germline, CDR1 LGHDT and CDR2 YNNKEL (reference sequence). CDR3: CASSQVGAPYNEQFF. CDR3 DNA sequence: TGTGCCAGCAGCCAAGTAGGGGCCCCCTACAATGAGCAGTTCTTC.

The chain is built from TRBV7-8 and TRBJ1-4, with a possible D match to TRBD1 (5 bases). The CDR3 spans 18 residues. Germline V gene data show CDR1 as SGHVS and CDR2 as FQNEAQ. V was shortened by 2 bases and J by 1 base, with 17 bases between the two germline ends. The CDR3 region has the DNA TGTGCCAGCAGCTTACGGGACTCCTCCCGGGGAACTAATGAAAAACTGTTTTTT. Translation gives CASSLRDSSRGTNEKLFF.

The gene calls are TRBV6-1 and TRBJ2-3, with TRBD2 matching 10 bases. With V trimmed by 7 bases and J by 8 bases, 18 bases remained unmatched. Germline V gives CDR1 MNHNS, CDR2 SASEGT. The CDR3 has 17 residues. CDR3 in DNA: TGTGCCAGCACCAAAAAGGGGGCTAGCGGGAGTTTAGGTACGCAGTATTTT. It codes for CASTKKGASGSLGTQYF.

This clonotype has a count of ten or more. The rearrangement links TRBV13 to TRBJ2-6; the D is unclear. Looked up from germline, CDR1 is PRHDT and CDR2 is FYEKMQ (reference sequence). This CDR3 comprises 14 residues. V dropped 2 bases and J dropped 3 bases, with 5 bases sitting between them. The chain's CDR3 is CASSLYDGANVLTF. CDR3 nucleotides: TGTGCCAGCAGCTTATACGATGGGGCCAACGTCCTGACTTTC.

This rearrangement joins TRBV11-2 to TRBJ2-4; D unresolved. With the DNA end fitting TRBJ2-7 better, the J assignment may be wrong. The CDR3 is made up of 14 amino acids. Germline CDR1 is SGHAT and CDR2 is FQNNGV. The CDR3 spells CASGQHFVPYEQYF. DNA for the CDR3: TGTGCCAGCGGCCAACATTTCGTCCCCTACGAGCAGTACTTC.

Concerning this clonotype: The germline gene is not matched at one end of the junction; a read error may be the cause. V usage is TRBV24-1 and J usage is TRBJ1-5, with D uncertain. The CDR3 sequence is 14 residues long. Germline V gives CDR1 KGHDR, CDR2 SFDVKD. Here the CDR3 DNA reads TGTGCCACCCCTCGAGGTTATAGCAAGCAGCCCCAGCATTTT. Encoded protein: CATPRGYSKQPQHF.

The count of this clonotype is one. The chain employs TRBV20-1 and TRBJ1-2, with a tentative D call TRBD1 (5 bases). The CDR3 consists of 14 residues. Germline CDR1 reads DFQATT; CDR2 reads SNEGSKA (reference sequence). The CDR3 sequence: CRQAWRGEGYGYTF. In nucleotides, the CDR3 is TGCAGACAAGCCTGGCGGGGGGAGGGCTATGGCTACACCTTC.

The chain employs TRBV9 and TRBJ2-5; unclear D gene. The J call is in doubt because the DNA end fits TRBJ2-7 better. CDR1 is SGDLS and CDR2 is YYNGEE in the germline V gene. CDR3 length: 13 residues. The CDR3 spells CASSVSETYEQYF. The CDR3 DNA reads TGTGCCAGCAGCGTTTCGGAGACCTACGAGCAGTACTTC.

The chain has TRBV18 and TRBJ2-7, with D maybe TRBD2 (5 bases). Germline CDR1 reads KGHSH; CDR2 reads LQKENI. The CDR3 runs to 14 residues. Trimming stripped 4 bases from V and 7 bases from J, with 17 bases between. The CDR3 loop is CASSQAAPDWEQYF. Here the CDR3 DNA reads TGTGCCAGCTCACAAGCGGCTCCGGACTGGGAGCAGTACTTC.